This TCR beta chain was observed in a study of shared clonotypes between healthy human individuals. Whole-study context: The donors, a couple of women and a few men, were aged 18 to 49. Study-wide findings and caveats: Even with large depth, rarefaction showed that sorted-subset sequencing was incomplete.

CDR3 length: 17 amino acids. In germline, CDR1 is MDHEN, CDR2 SYDVKM. V dropped 5 bases and J dropped 1; count of bases not matched to a gene: 11. In the case of this clone: Its target is unknown.

Donation came from healthy HIV-negative adults that had no recent acute infections or vaccinations. Assay used: immunoSEQ multiplex PCR; TCRdb lists only in-frame clones, some missing. The table shows more than 2,000,000 clones, with around 94% occurring only once. The rearrangement joins TRBV28 to TRBJ2-5, with TRBD2 identical over 9 bases. The receptor's source is a young man in good health. Sequencing was carried out using naive CD4+ T cells sorted from blood. Subset described: CD45RA+ positively selected. The CDR3 loop reads CASSPSPWRGGQETQYF. The CDR3 DNA reads TGTGCCAGCAGTCCCAGCCCCTGGCGGGGGGGCCAAGAGACCCAGTACTTC.